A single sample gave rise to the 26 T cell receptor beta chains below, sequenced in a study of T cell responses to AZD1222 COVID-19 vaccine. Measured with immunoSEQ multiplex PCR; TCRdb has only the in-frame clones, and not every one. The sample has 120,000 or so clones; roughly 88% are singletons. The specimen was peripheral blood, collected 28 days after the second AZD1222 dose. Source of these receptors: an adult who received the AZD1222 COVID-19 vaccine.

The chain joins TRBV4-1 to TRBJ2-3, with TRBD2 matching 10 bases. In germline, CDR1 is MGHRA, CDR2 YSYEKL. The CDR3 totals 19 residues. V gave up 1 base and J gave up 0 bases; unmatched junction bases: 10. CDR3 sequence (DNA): TGCGCCAGCAGCCAAGGGTTAGCGGGGGGTACGACTAGCACAGATACGCAGTATTTT. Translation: CASSQGLAGGTTSTDTQYF.

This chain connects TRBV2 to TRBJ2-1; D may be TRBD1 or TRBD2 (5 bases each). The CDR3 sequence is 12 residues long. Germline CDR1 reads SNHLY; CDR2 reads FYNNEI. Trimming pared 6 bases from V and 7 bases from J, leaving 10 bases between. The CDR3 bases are TGTGCCAGCAGGATCGAGGGGAATGAGCAGTTCTTC. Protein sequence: CASRIEGNEQFF.

Written as DNA, the CDR3 is TGTGCCAGCAGCTTTCTCGCCCACGGCACCGGGGAGCTGTTTTTT. It yields the protein CASSFLAHGTGELFF. The chain couples TRBV7-8 to TRBJ2-2; D is uncertain. The CDR3 covers 15 residues. Germline CDR1 reads SGHVS; CDR2 reads FQNEAQ. The germline V and J ends were trimmed by 3 bases and 4 bases, with 12 bases remaining between them.

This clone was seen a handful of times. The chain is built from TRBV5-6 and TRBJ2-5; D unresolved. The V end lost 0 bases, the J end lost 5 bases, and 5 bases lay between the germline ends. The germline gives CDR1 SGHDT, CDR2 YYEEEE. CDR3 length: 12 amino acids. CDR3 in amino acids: CASSLEAETQYF. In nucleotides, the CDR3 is TGTGCCAGCAGCTTGGAGGCGGAGACCCAGTACTTC.

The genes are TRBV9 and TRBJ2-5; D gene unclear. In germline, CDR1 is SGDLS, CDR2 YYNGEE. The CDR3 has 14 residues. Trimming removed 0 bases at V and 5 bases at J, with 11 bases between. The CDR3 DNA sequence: TGTGCCAGCAGCGTAGCCCCCTTAGATGAGACCCAGTACTTC. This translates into CASSVAPLDETQYF.

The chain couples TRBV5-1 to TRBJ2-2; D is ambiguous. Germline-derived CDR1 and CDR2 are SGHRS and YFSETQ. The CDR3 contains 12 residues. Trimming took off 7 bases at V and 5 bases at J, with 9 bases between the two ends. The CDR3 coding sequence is TGCGCCAGCTTCGACCCGACCGGGGAGCTGTTTTTT. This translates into CASFDPTGELFF.

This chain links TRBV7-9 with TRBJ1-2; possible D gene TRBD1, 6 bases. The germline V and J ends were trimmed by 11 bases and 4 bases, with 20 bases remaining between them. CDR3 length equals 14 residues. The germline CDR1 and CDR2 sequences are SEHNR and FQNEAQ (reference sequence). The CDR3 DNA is TGTGCCTCGACGGGGGGCGGCTCTCCCTATGGCTACACCTTC. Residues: CASTGGGSPYGYTF.

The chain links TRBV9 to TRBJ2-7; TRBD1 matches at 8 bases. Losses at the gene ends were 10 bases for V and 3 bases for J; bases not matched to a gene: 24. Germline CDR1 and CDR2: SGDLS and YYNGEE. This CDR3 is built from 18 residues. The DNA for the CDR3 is TGTGCCCCCCCAAGGGACAGGACCCTCGGGGCCCGCAACTACGAGCAGTACTTC. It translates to CAPPRDRTLGARNYEQYF.

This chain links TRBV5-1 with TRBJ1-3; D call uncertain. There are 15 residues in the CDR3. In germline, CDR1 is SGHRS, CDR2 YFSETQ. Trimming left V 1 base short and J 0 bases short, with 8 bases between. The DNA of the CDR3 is TGCGCCAGCAGCTTGATGGGAGGCTCTGGAAACACCATATATTTT. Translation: CASSLMGGSGNTIYF.

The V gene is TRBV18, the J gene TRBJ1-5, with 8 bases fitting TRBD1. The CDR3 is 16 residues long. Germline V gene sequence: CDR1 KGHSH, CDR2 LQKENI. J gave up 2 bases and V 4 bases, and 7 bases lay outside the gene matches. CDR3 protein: CASSLSQGVGNQPQHF. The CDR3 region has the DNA TGTGCCAGCTCACTCTCACAGGGGGTGGGCAATCAGCCCCAGCATTTT.

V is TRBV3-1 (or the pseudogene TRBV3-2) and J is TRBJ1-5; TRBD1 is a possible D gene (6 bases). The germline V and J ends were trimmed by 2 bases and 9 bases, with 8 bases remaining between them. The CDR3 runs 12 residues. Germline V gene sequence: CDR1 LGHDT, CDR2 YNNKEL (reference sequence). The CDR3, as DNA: TGTGCCAGCAGCCAAAAACAGGGGCCCCAGCATTTT. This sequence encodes CASSQKQGPQHF.

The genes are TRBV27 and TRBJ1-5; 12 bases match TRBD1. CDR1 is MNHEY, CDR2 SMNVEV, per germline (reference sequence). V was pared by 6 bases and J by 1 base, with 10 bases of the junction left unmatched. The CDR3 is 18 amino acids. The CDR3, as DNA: TGTGCCAGCAGCTCCGGGACAGGGGGCTTAAGGAGCAATCAGCCCCAGCATTTT. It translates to CASSSGTGGLRSNQPQHF.

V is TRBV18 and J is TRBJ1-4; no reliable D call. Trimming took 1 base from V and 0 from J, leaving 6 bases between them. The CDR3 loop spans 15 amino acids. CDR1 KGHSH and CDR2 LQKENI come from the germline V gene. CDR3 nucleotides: TGTGCCAGCTCACCACTCTTAGCAACTAATGAAAAACTGTTTTTT. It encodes CASSPLLATNEKLFF. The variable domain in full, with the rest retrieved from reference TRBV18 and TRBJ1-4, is NAGVMQNPRHLVRRRGQEARLRCSPMKGHSHVYWYRQLPEEGLKFMVYLQKENIIDESGMPKERFSAEFPKEGPSILRIQQVVRGDSAAYFCASSPLLATNEKLFFGSGTQLSVL.

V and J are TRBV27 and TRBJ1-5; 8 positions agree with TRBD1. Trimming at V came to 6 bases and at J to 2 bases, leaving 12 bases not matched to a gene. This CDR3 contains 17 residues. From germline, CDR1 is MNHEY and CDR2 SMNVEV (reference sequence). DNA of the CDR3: TGTGCCAGCAGCGGGGCAGGGGGCGGTCGGGGCAATCAGCCCCAGCATTTT. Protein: CASSGAGGGRGNQPQHF.

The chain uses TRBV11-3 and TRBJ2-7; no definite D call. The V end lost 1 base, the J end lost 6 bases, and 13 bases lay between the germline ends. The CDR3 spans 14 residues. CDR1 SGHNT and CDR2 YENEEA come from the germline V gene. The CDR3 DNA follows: TGTGCCAGCAGCTTAGGTTGGACGTCCGGCGAGCAGTACTTC. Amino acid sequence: CASSLGWTSGEQYF.

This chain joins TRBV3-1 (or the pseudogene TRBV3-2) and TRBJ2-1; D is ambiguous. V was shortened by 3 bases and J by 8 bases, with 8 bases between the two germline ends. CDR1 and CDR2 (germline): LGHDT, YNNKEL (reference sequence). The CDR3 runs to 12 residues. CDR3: CASSQVAHEQFF. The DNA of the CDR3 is TGTGCCAGCAGCCAGGTTGCTCATGAGCAGTTCTTC.

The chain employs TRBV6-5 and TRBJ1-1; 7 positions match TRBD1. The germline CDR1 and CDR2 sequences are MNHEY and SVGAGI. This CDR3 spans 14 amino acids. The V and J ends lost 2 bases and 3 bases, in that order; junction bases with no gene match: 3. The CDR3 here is CASSYRGRDTEAFF. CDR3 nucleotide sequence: TGTGCCAGCAGTTACAGGGGGCGCGACACTGAAGCTTTCTTT.

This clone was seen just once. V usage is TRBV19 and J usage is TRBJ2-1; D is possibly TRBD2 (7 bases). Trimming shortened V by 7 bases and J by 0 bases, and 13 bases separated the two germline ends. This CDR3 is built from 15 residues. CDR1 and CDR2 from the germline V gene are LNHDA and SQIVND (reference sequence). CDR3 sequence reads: CASTMGGASYNEQFF. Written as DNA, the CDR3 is TGTGCCAGTACCATGGGGGGGGCCTCCTACAATGAGCAGTTCTTC.

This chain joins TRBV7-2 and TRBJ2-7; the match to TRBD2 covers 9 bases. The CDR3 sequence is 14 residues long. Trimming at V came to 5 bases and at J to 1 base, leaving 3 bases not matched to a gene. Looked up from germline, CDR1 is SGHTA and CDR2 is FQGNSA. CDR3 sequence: CASSPSGGSYEQYF. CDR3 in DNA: TGTGCCAGCAGCCCGAGCGGGGGGTCCTACGAGCAGTACTTC.

The CDR3 is CSVDRTGLRGTEAFF. DNA of the CDR3: TGCAGCGTTGACAGGACAGGGCTCCGGGGGACTGAAGCTTTCTTT. V usage is TRBV29-1 and J usage is TRBJ1-1; 8 bases are shared with TRBD1. Losses at the gene ends were 3 bases for V and 5 bases for J; bases not matched to a gene: 11. This CDR3 is built from 15 residues. Looked up from germline, CDR1 is SQVTM and CDR2 is ANQGSEA.

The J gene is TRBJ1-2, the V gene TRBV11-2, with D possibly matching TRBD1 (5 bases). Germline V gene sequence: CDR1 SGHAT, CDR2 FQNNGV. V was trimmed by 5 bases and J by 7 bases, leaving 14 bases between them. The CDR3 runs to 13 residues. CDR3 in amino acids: CASSPDTGGGYTF. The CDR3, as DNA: TGTGCCAGCAGCCCCGACACCGGGGGTGGCTACACCTTC.

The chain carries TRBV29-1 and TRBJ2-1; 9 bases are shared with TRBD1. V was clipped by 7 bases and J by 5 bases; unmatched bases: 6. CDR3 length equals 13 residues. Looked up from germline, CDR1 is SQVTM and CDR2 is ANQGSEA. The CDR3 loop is CSAQDRGDNEQFF. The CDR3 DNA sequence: TGCAGCGCTCAAGACAGGGGGGACAATGAGCAGTTCTTC.

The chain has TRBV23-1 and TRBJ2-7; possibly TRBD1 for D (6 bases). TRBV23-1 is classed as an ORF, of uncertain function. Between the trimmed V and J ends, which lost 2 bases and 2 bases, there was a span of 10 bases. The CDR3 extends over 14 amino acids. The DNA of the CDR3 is TGCGCCAGCAGTCAAACCGGGACACCCTACGAGCAGTACTTC. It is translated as CASSQTGTPYEQYF.

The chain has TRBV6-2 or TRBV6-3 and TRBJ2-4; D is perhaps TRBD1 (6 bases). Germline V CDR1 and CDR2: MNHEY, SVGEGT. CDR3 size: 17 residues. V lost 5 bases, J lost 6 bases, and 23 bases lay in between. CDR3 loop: CASSRYRDNYPTNIQYF. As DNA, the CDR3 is TGTGCCAGCAGTCGCTACCGGGACAATTACCCCACAAACATTCAGTACTTC.

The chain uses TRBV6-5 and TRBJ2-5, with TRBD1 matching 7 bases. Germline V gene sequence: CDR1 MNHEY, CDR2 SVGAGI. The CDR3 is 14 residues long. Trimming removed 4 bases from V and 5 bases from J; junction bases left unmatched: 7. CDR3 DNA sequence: TGTGCCAGCAGTTCGCGACAGGGCGCGGAGACCCAGTACTTC. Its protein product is CASSSRQGAETQYF.

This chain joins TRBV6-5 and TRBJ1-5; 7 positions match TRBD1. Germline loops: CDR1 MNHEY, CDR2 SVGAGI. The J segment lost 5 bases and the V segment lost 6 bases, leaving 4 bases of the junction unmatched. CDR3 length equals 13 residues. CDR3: CASRGGQYQPQHF. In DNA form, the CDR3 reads TGTGCCAGCAGGGGGGGACAGTATCAGCCCCAGCATTTT.